This T cell receptor beta chain was documented in a study of blood T cell repertoires in COVID-19. Study information: Sources were T cells, B-cell-depleted T cells, or PBMCs; the material itself was cDNA or gDNA.

V was clipped by 2 bases and J by 7 bases, with 13 bases between them. Germline lookup yields CDR1 KGHDR and CDR2 SFDVKD. The length of the CDR3 is 15 residues. This clone was recorded only once. Authors' data handling: Estimation of nucleated cell counts relied on the amplification of reference gene primers. The protocol was immunoSEQ multiplex PCR, while the TCRdb copy is restricted to in-frame clones and leaves out a portion. That table supplies the V and J calls and clone size; D and trimming were determined from the DNA. The sample shows around 230,000 clones, over 70% of them seen only once. Specimen: peripheral blood. J is TRBJ1-4 and V is TRBV24-1; D is perhaps TRBD1 (6 bases). The TCR originated in a woman aged 45-65 years with acute or convalescent COVID-19. The CDR3 bases are TGTGCCACCAGTGATTCAGCAGGGGCAGGTGAAAAACTGTTTTTT. This sequence encodes CATSDSAGAGEKLFF.